Shown below are 27 T cell receptor beta chains from a single sample sequenced in a study of beta chain features in type 1 diabetes. Expressed TCRB transcripts were sequenced after all isolated RNA was converted to cDNA. The repertoire was sequenced with immunoSEQ multiplex PCR; TCRdb's copy has only in-frame clones and lacks some. This table has about 360,000 clones, over 9.5% appearing once. The sequencing sample was made of naive CD4+ T cells from blood. These receptors all come from a young man in good health.

This clone was seen only a few times. The chain combines TRBV7-8 with TRBJ2-5; tentative D call: TRBD1 (6 bases). V lost 5 bases and J 2 bases, leaving 21 bases between the germline ends. CDR1 is SGHVS, CDR2 FQNEAQ, per germline. This CDR3 comprises 17 residues. The CDR3 DNA reads as TGTGCCAGCAGCCCGCAAAGACTGAGGGACAAACAAGAGACCCAGTACTTC. Protein: CASSPQRLRDKQETQYF.

This clone was observed a few times. The chain recombines TRBV4-3 with TRBJ2-1; 7 bases agree with TRBD2. The CDR3 has 15 amino acids. Unmatched junction bases numbered 3, after V lost 3 bases and J lost 1 base. Germline CDR1 is LGHNA and CDR2 is YSLEER. The CDR3 DNA reads as TGCGCCAGCAGCCACACTAGCGCTTCCTACAATGAGCAGTTCTTC. Translated: CASSHTSASYNEQFF.

This clone has a handful of counts. The V call is TRBV9, the J call TRBJ2-5, with D possibly TRBD1 on 6 matching bases. V lost 1 base, J lost 9 bases, and 16 bases lay in between. CDR1 and CDR2 (germline): SGDLS, YYNGEE. The CDR3 is 14 amino acids. This CDR3 reads CASSVRDIGVAQYF. CDR3 coding DNA: TGTGCCAGCAGCGTACGGGACATAGGTGTGGCCCAGTACTTC.

The chain uses TRBV29-1 and TRBJ2-7, with 8 bases fitting TRBD1. CDR1 and CDR2 from the germline V gene are SQVTM and ANQGSEA. The CDR3 covers 14 residues. V lost 4 bases to trimming and J lost 9 bases; unmatched junction nucleotides: 14. CDR3 amino acids: CSVGELGQGTGQYF. The CDR3 DNA is TGCAGCGTTGGAGAGTTAGGACAGGGCACGGGGCAGTACTTC.

This clone was detected only a few times. This chain joins TRBV6-5 and TRBJ2-2; 7 bases align to TRBD2. J lost 5 bases, V lost 2 bases, and 5 bases had no gene match. There are 15 residues in the CDR3. Germline V gene lookup returns CDR1 MNHEY and CDR2 SVGAGI. Written as DNA, the CDR3 is TGTGCCAGCAGTTACGGCGGACTAGATACCGGGGAGCTGTTTTTT. It specifies CASSYGGLDTGELFF.

This clone has more than one count but fewer than ten. The chain has TRBV2 and TRBJ2-7; D is unresolved. CDR1 is SNHLY, CDR2 FYNNEI, per germline. V dropped 0 bases and J dropped 4 bases, with 4 bases sitting between them. The CDR3 runs 12 residues. CDR3 DNA sequence: TGTGCCAGCAGTGAAGCGCAGTACGAGCAGTACTTC. Its protein product is CASSEAQYEQYF.

The chain uses TRBV7-8 and TRBJ2-5; D may be TRBD1 (5 bases). Germline loops: CDR1 SGHVS, CDR2 FQNEAQ. The length of the CDR3 is 15 residues. V was shortened by 2 bases and J by 4 bases, with 14 bases between the two germline ends. CDR3 loop: CASSLIRRQGETQYF. CDR3 nucleotides: TGTGCCAGCAGCTTAATTCGGCGGCAGGGAGAGACCCAGTACTTC. The full variable domain, rest sourced from reference TRBV7-8 and TRBJ2-5, is GAGVSQSPRYKVAKRGQDVALRCDPISGHVSLFWYQQALGQGPEFLTYFQNEAQLDKSGLPSDRFFAERPEGSVSTLKIQRTQQEDSAVYLCASSLIRRQGETQYFGPGTRLLVL.

This chain links TRBV6-5 with TRBJ1-5; 8 bases align to TRBD1. CDR3 size: 16 residues. V lost 2 bases and J lost 7; bases outside the gene matches: 10. Germline CDR1 and CDR2: MNHEY and SVGAGI. CDR3 bases: TGTGCCAGCAGTTACAGAGACAGGGGAGAAACGCAGCCCCAGCATTTT. The encoded protein is CASSYRDRGETQPQHF.

This chain uses TRBV27 with TRBJ2-7; TRBD1 matches at 8 bases. In germline, CDR1 is MNHEY, CDR2 SMNVEV (reference sequence). The V and J ends lost 6 bases and 2 bases, in that order; junction bases with no gene match: 6. The CDR3 has 14 amino acids. In DNA form, the CDR3 reads TGTGCCAGCAGAACAGGGGGAATCCCCTACGAGCAGTACTTC. Its protein product is CASRTGGIPYEQYF.

This clone was seen more than once but under ten times. The chain is built from TRBV7-2 and TRBJ2-3; 9 nucleotides match TRBD2. CDR1 SGHTA and CDR2 FQGNSA come from the germline V gene. The CDR3 runs 17 residues. Losses at the gene ends were 3 bases for V and 5 bases for J; bases not matched to a gene: 12. This CDR3 is CASSFPRGGGAVDTQYF. CDR3 nucleotide sequence: TGTGCCAGCAGCTTCCCACGTGGCGGGGGGGCCGTAGATACGCAGTATTTT.

The chain links TRBV2 to TRBJ2-3; 13 positions agree with TRBD2. Germline V gene sequence: CDR1 SNHLY, CDR2 FYNNEI. CDR3 length equals 15 residues. The V and J ends lost 6 bases and 4 bases, in that order; junction bases with no gene match: 4. CDR3 nucleotides: TGTGCCAGCAGACGACTAGCGGGAGGTTCAGATACGCAGTATTTT. Its translation: CASRRLAGGSDTQYF.

Points on this clone: This sample also contains other DNA sequences that code for the same CDR3. The chain is built from TRBV6-5 and TRBJ2-1, with D uncertain. With 6 bases removed from V and 0 bases from J, the gap between germline ends came to 12 bases. CDR3 length equals 15 residues. Germline values: CDR1 MNHEY, CDR2 SVGAGI. This chain's CDR3 is CASRPGGSSYNEQFF. The CDR3 DNA reads as TGTGCCAGCAGGCCCGGCGGTAGCTCCTACAATGAGCAGTTCTTC.

The chain couples TRBV10-3 to TRBJ2-2; possible D gene TRBD2, 6 bases. This CDR3 contains 14 residues. V was pared by 8 bases and J by 7 bases, with 17 bases between. Germline V gene sequence: CDR1 ENHRY, CDR2 SYGVKD. DNA for the CDR3: TGTGCCATCCAATCGGGACTCTCAGTCGGGGAGCTGTTTTTT. Amino acid sequence: CAIQSGLSVGELFF.

This chain connects TRBV28 to TRBJ2-1, with a weak D call TRBD2 (5 bases). The ends were cut back, 6 bases at V and 5 bases at J, with 11 bases in the middle. The CDR3 loop spans 13 amino acids. The germline V gene has CDR1 MDHEN and CDR2 SYDVKM. CDR3 in DNA: TGTGCCAGCAGACTAGGACGTAACAATGAGCAGTTCTTC. Encoded protein: CASRLGRNNEQFF.

This chain connects TRBV9 to TRBJ1-3; D unresolved. This CDR3 spans 14 amino acids. V lost 2 bases to trimming and J lost 0 bases, with 6 bases between them. In germline, CDR1 is SGDLS, CDR2 YYNGEE. In DNA, the CDR3 is TGTGCCAGCAGCGTTCTCCCCTCTGGAAACACCATATATTTT. It encodes CASSVLPSGNTIYF.

This clone came up a few times. CDR3 residues: CASSFTTDGYTF. The CDR3 region has the DNA TGCGCCAGCAGCTTCACGACAGATGGCTACACCTTC. The chain is built from TRBV5-1 and TRBJ1-2, with a possible D match to TRBD1 (5 bases). V lost 2 bases and J 6 bases, leaving 8 bases between the germline ends. Per germline, CDR1 SGHRS and CDR2 YFSETQ. CDR3 length: 12 amino acids.

The chain recombines TRBV7-9 with TRBJ2-3; D remains ambiguous. The V end was cut by 0 bases, the J end by 0 bases, with 13 bases between. The CDR3 runs 17 residues. CDR1 is SEHNR and CDR2 is FQNEAQ in the germline V gene (reference sequence). The DNA for the CDR3 is TGTGCCAGCAGCTTAGCGCCGGAGAGTACCAGCACAGATACGCAGTATTTT. This sequence encodes CASSLAPESTSTDTQYF.

A few counts support this clone. The chain is built from TRBV5-1 and TRBJ2-7; 7 nucleotides line up with TRBD2. The CDR3 covers 15 residues. Germline loops: CDR1 SGHRS, CDR2 YFSETQ. The V gene end was trimmed by 4 bases and the J gene end by 0 bases; junction bases not matched to a gene: 7. The CDR3 reads CASSPGGGDSYEQYF. Written as DNA, the CDR3 is TGCGCCAGCAGCCCGGGAGGAGGGGACTCCTACGAGCAGTACTTC.

This clone showed up just a few times. V gene TRBV6-1 combines with J gene TRBJ1-1; D gene unclear. V was trimmed by 6 bases and J by 5 bases, leaving 10 bases between them. The CDR3 consists of 12 residues. Per germline, CDR1 MNHNS and CDR2 SASEGT. The CDR3 nucleotides read TGTGCCAGCAGGAAGGAGGTGACTGAAGCTTTCTTT. Its protein is CASRKEVTEAFF.

There are a few counts of this clone. The chain joins TRBV5-6 to TRBJ1-1, with TRBD1 identical over 8 bases. Trimming took 4 bases from V and 3 from J; bases not matched to a gene: 5. This CDR3 region has 14 residues. Germline CDR1 SGHDT, CDR2 YYEEEE. The CDR3: CASSRDRGDTEAFF. The CDR3 DNA reads TGTGCCAGCAGCCGAGACAGGGGAGACACTGAAGCTTTCTTT.

V is TRBV28 and J is TRBJ1-5, with 7 bases that match TRBD1. With V trimmed by 7 bases and J by 4 bases, 10 bases remained unmatched. Germline loops: CDR1 MDHEN, CDR2 SYDVKM. The CDR3 is 15 amino acids. The CDR3 region has the DNA TGTGCCAGCACCGAGGGACAGCCGATAAATCAGCCCCAGCATTTT. Translation: CASTEGQPINQPQHF. Looking up the rest from reference TRBV28 and TRBJ1-5 gives the full variable domain: DVKVTQSSRYLVKRTGEKVFLECVQDMDHENMFWYRQDPGLGLRLIYFSYDVKMKEKGDIPEGYSVSREKKERFSLILESASTNQTSMYLCASTEGQPINQPQHFGDGTRLSIL.

A few counts support this clone. This chain connects TRBV7-9 to TRBJ2-1; 12 bases are shared with TRBD2. Germline loops: CDR1 SEHNR, CDR2 FQNEAQ (reference sequence). Unmatched junction bases numbered 6, after V lost 6 bases and J lost 3 bases. The CDR3 loop spans 16 amino acids. The CDR3 here is CASRGLAGPLYNEQFF. CDR3 DNA: TGTGCCAGCAGGGGACTAGCGGGCCCACTCTACAATGAGCAGTTCTTC.

This chain links TRBV5-4 with TRBJ2-3, with 10 bases matching TRBD1. Per the germline V gene, CDR1 is SGHNT and CDR2 is YYREEE (reference sequence). The CDR3 totals 14 residues. The ends lost 4 bases at V and 6 bases at J; junction bases unmatched: 5. The CDR3 region is CASSIRQGADTQYF. In nucleotides, the CDR3 is TGTGCCAGCAGCATACGACAGGGGGCTGATACGCAGTATTTT. Together with reference TRBV5-4 and TRBJ2-3, the CDR3 gives the full variable domain: ETGVTQSPTHLIKTRGQQVTLRCSSQSGHNTVSWYQQALGQGPQFIFQYYREEENGRGNFPPRFSGLQFPNYSSELNVNALELDDSALYLCASSIRQGADTQYFGPGTRLTVL.

This rearrangement joins TRBV7-3 to TRBJ1-1; D remains ambiguous. The CDR3 is 14 residues long. V lost 5 bases, J lost 11 bases, and 21 bases lay in between. The V gene's germline CDR1 is SGHTA and CDR2 FQGTGA. DNA of the CDR3: TGTGCCAGCAGCGACTCCCCCGGAGGTTACGGGGCTTTCTTT. Protein: CASSDSPGGYGAFF.

The chain is built from TRBV28 and TRBJ2-1; 11 nucleotides agree with TRBD2. The J segment lost 6 bases and the V segment lost 5 bases, leaving 6 bases of the junction unmatched. This CDR3 has 15 amino acids. Germline CDR1 reads MDHEN; CDR2 reads SYDVKM. CDR3 protein: CASSRLAGFSNEQFF. CDR3 DNA sequence: TGTGCCAGCAGTCGACTAGCGGGATTCAGCAATGAGCAGTTCTTC.

This clone has just a few counts. V is TRBV5-1 and J is TRBJ2-1; D call uncertain. The CDR3 has 12 residues. Between the trimmed V and J ends, which lost 0 bases and 7 bases, there was a span of 5 bases. CDR1 SGHRS and CDR2 YFSETQ come from the germline V gene. The CDR3 region is CASSLDWNEQFF. The DNA for the CDR3 is TGCGCCAGCAGCTTGGACTGGAATGAGCAGTTCTTC. Full variable domain (missing parts from reference TRBV5-1 and TRBJ2-1): KAGVTQTPRYLIKTRGQQVTLSCSPISGHRSVSWYQQTPGQGLQFLFEYFSETQRNKGNFPGRFSGRQFSNSRSEMNVSTLELGDSALYLCASSLDWNEQFFGPGTRLTVL.

The V gene is TRBV4-3, the J gene TRBJ1-2; 10 nucleotides agree with TRBD1. The CDR3 contains 15 residues. J gave up 8 bases and V 1 base, and 7 bases lay outside the gene matches. CDR1 is LGHNA and CDR2 is YSLEER in the germline V gene. CDR3 region: CASSQAGTGVWGYTF. The CDR3 DNA follows: TGCGCCAGCAGCCAAGCTGGGACAGGGGTTTGGGGCTACACCTTC.